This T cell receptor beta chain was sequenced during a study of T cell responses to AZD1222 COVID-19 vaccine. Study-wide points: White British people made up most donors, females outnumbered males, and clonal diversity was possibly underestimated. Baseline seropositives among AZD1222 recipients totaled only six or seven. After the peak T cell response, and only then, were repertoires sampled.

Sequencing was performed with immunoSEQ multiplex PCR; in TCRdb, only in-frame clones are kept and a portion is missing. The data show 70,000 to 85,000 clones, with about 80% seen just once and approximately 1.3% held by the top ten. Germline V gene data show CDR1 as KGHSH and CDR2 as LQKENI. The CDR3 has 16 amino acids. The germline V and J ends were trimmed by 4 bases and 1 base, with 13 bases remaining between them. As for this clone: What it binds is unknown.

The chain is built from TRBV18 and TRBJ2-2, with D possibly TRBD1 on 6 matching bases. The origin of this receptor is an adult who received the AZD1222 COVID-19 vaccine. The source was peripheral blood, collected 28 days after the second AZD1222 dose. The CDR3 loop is CASSQQGSKNTGELFF. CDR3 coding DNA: TGTGCCAGCTCACAACAGGGAAGTAAGAACACCGGGGAGCTGTTTTTT.